This T cell receptor beta chain was sequenced during a study of blood T cell repertoires in COVID-19. Study in general: COVID-19 samples from acute and convalescent phases originated in the United States, Italy and Spain. T cells, B-cell-depleted T cells, or PBMCs provided the cDNA or gDNA that served as material.

Study processing details: Researchers report that nucleated cell counts were estimated from reference gene primer amplification. Clones were sequenced by immunoSEQ multiplex PCR, and TCRdb holds only the in-frame ones, with some missing. V and J calls and clone size come straight from that table; D and trimming were deduced from the DNA. This sample has some 240,000 clones, with 75% to 85% found just once. CDR1 and CDR2 from the germline V gene are SGHAT and FQNNGV. The CDR3 runs 17 residues. V was shortened by 0 bases and J by 0 bases, with 12 bases between the two germline ends. Sequencing was performed on peripheral blood. This receptor was obtained from a woman in her 40s who had recovered from COVID-19. This rearrangement joins TRBV11-2 to TRBJ1-5; no firm D call. CDR3 sequence reads: CASSLDYRLNSNQPQHF. In nucleotides, the CDR3 is TGTGCCAGCAGCTTAGATTATCGACTTAATAGCAATCAGCCCCAGCATTTT.